The clone carrying this T cell receptor beta chain was detected only a few times. Time point reported: persistent/refractory GD, antithyroid drugs over 5 years with positive TRAb. Following extraction of RNA from PBMCs, that RNA was used to make the TCR library. Investigators report Graves' disease was diagnosed under American Thyroid Association guidelines. Libraries of TCR beta came from iRepertoire HTBI primers plus Arm-PCR of CDR3 regions. TCRdb recomputed calls from the multiplex PCR reads with MiXCR, one row per CDR3 protein. This table holds 400,000 to 450,000 distinct CDR3 sequences, about 25% found once. This record comes from a study of regulatory T cells in long-lasting Graves disease. In germline, CDR1 is SGHRS, CDR2 YFSETQ. The V gene lost 5 bases and the J gene lost 0 bases, with 11 bases spanning the gap. The CDR3 spans 15 residues.

The chain recombines TRBV5-1 with TRBJ2-2; possible D gene TRBD2, 6 bases. The receptor was derived from a female donor with Graves disease. The sample here was peripheral blood mononuclear cells (PBMCs), taken when the disease was refractory, from a patient treated with antithyroid drugs. CDR3 residues: CASSSGLPNTGELFF. CDR3 sequence (DNA): TGCGCCAGCAGTTCGGGACTGCCGAACACCGGGGAGCTGTTTTTT.